Below, 32 T cell receptor beta chains from the same sample are listed, as sequenced in a study of OX40 agonist ivuxolimab in advanced cancers. Data came from immunoSEQ multiplex PCR; TCRdb stores just in-frame clones and leaves some out. The sample yields 50,000 to 65,000 clones, 65% to 85% seen once. The sequences come from CD4+ or CD8+ T cells sorted from blood, collected in a trial of the OX40 agonist ivuxolimab. Receptor source: an adult with an advanced solid tumor such as melanoma, head and neck, liver or kidney cancer.

V and J are TRBV29-1 and TRBJ2-5; 13 bases agree with TRBD2. Unmatched junction bases numbered 4, after V lost 4 bases and J lost 2 bases. Germline-derived CDR1 and CDR2 are SQVTM and ANQGSEA. The CDR3 extends over 15 amino acids. The CDR3 region has the DNA TGCAGCGTTGGGAGACTAGCGGGGGGTCAAGAGACCCAGTACTTC. Amino acids: CSVGRLAGGQETQYF.

The chain joins TRBV28 to TRBJ1-1; D unclear. Germline CDR1 reads MDHEN; CDR2 reads SYDVKM. This CDR3 is built from 14 residues. Trimming removed 3 bases from V and 4 bases from J, with 12 bases in between. Here the CDR3 DNA reads TGTGCCAGCAGTTTCGAGAGGGTCTCCACTGAAGCTTTCTTT. It yields the protein CASSFERVSTEAFF.

This chain joins TRBV18 and TRBJ2-5; D perhaps matches TRBD1 (5 bases). CDR3 size: 14 residues. Trimming left V 5 bases short and J 1 base short, with 11 bases between. CDR1 and CDR2 from the germline V gene are KGHSH and LQKENI. The DNA of the CDR3 is TGTGCCAGCTCAGTTCAGGGTTCCCAAGAGACCCAGTACTTC. The encoded protein is CASSVQGSQETQYF.

A note on this clone: In the same sample, other DNA sequences code for this CDR3. The gene calls are TRBV18 and TRBJ1-4; the match to TRBD1 covers 9 bases. The germline V gene encodes CDR1 KGHSH and CDR2 LQKENI. The CDR3 spans 14 residues. V gave up 3 bases and J gave up 6 bases; unmatched junction bases: 2. The CDR3 is CASSPGQGDEKLFF. For the CDR3, the DNA is TGTGCCAGCTCACCGGGACAGGGAGATGAAAAACTGTTTTTT. Together with reference TRBV18 and TRBJ1-4, the CDR3 gives the full variable domain: NAGVMQNPRHLVRRRGQEARLRCSPMKGHSHVYWYRQLPEEGLKFMVYLQKENIIDESGMPKERFSAEFPKEGPSILRIQQVVRGDSAAYFCASSPGQGDEKLFFGSGTQLSVL.

The J gene is TRBJ1-3, the V gene TRBV7-8; the match to TRBD1 covers 9 bases. CDR1 SGHVS and CDR2 FQNEAQ come from the germline V gene. With V trimmed by 2 bases and J by 1 base, 3 bases remained unmatched. The CDR3 has 16 residues. The DNA for the CDR3 is TGTGCCAGCAGCTTAACTGGGACAGGGTCTGGAAACACCATATATTTT. It encodes CASSLTGTGSGNTIYF.

The chain has TRBV5-1 and TRBJ1-1; D might be TRBD1 (6 bases). V lost 1 base and J lost 1, with 14 bases in between. From germline, CDR1 is SGHRS and CDR2 YFSETQ. This CDR3 is 16 amino acids long. DNA of the CDR3: TGCGCCAGCAGCTTGACGGCAGGGGTGACGAACACTGAAGCTTTCTTT. Protein product: CASSLTAGVTNTEAFF.

The chain uses TRBV5-4 and TRBJ2-3; 7 nucleotides line up with TRBD1. CDR1 is SGHNT, CDR2 YYREEE, per germline (reference sequence). V was clipped by 0 bases and J by 2 bases; unmatched bases: 3. The CDR3 sequence is 15 residues long. The CDR3 coding sequence is TGTGCCAGCAGCTTGGTACAGGGGCTCACAGATACGCAGTATTTT. Protein: CASSLVQGLTDTQYF.

The V call is TRBV5-1, the J call TRBJ1-1, with D possibly matching TRBD1 (6 bases). This CDR3 has 16 residues. Between the trimmed V and J ends, which lost 1 base and 1 base, there was a span of 14 bases. Per germline, CDR1 SGHRS and CDR2 YFSETQ. This CDR3 is CASSLSVQGGNTEAFF. CDR3 sequence (DNA): TGCGCCAGCAGCTTGTCGGTACAGGGTGGGAACACTGAAGCTTTCTTT.

The chain uses TRBV4-1 and TRBJ1-5; TRBD1 aligns across 11 bases. V shed 6 bases and J 7 bases; nucleotides not matched to a gene: 14. Germline-derived CDR1 and CDR2 are MGHRA and YSYEKL. The CDR3 is made up of 17 amino acids. The CDR3 reads CASRPTVGTGGRQPQHF. DNA of the CDR3: TGCGCCAGCAGACCAACCGTTGGGACAGGGGGGCGACAGCCCCAGCATTTT.

V is TRBV6-1 and J is TRBJ1-1, with TRBD1 matching 9 bases. CDR3 length: 13 amino acids. The J segment lost 3 bases and the V segment lost 6 bases, leaving 2 bases of the junction unmatched. Germline V gene sequence: CDR1 MNHNS, CDR2 SASEGT. DNA of the CDR3: TGTGCCAGCAGAAGACAGGGGGACACTGAAGCTTTCTTT. As protein: CASRRQGDTEAFF.

This chain connects TRBV5-1 to TRBJ1-2, with 8 bases that match TRBD1. V lost 2 bases to trimming and J lost 8 bases; unmatched junction nucleotides: 8. CDR1 and CDR2 from the germline V gene are SGHRS and YFSETQ. The CDR3 has 14 residues. The CDR3 loop reads CASSFRMTGEGYTF. CDR3 DNA: TGCGCCAGCAGCTTCCGGATGACAGGGGAGGGCTACACCTTC.

The gene calls are TRBV7-8 and TRBJ1-2; unclear D gene. There are 13 residues in the CDR3. CDR1 SGHVS and CDR2 FQNEAQ come from the germline V gene. Trimming took 5 bases from V and 6 from J, leaving 13 bases between them. CDR3 loop: CASSPGEGNGYTF. The CDR3 DNA reads TGTGCCAGCAGCCCCGGGGAGGGTAATGGCTACACCTTC. Full variable domain (outside the CDR3, taken from reference TRBV7-8 and TRBJ1-2): GAGVSQSPRYKVAKRGQDVALRCDPISGHVSLFWYQQALGQGPEFLTYFQNEAQLDKSGLPSDRFFAERPEGSVSTLKIQRTQQEDSAVYLCASSPGEGNGYTFGSGTRLTVV.

In nucleotides, the CDR3 is TGCGCCAGCAGCCCCGGGACTAGCGGGATTAGCTCCTACAATGAGCAGTTCTTC. Translating gives CASSPGTSGISSYNEQFF. This sequence joins TRBV5-1 and TRBJ2-1; 13 nucleotides align to TRBD2. Unmatched junction bases numbered 7, after V lost 4 bases and J lost 0 bases. CDR1 is SGHRS, CDR2 YFSETQ, per germline. The CDR3 sequence is 18 residues long.

This chain connects TRBV6-5 to TRBJ1-1; weak D call: TRBD1 (6 bases). V lost 2 bases to trimming and J lost 6 bases, with 16 bases between them. Looked up from germline, CDR1 is MNHEY and CDR2 is SVGAGI. The CDR3 contains 15 residues. The CDR3 protein is CASSYGGWAGAEAFF. In DNA, the CDR3 is TGTGCCAGCAGTTACGGGGGGTGGGCAGGGGCTGAAGCTTTCTTT.

The count of this clone is one. The J gene is TRBJ1-2, the V gene TRBV28; D unclear. The CDR3 length is 11 residues. Trimming removed 6 bases from V and 2 bases from J, with 4 bases in between. Germline loops: CDR1 MDHEN, CDR2 SYDVKM. As DNA, the CDR3 is TGTGCCAGCAGCAGAAACTATGGCTACACCTTC. This gives the protein CASSRNYGYTF.

The rearrangement joins TRBV6-1 to TRBJ2-5; 8 nucleotides match TRBD2. V lost 10 bases to trimming and J lost 4 bases; unmatched junction nucleotides: 11. From germline, CDR1 is MNHNS and CDR2 SASEGT. This CDR3 spans 14 amino acids. The CDR3 sequence: CANGDGGAGETQYF. As DNA, the CDR3 is TGTGCCAACGGGGACGGGGGGGCCGGAGAGACCCAGTACTTC.

This clone was observed a single time. The rearrangement links TRBV9 to TRBJ2-1, with 7 bases lining up with TRBD2. CDR1 is SGDLS, CDR2 YYNGEE, per germline. V gave up 0 bases and J gave up 9 bases; unmatched junction bases: 18. This CDR3 region has 18 residues. CDR3 coding DNA: TGTGCCAGCAGCGTAGAATTGGGAGGGAGTCGGGAGAGCGCTGAGCAGTTCTTC. Its translation is CASSVELGGSRESAEQFF.

V usage is TRBV18 and J usage is TRBJ2-3; D is unresolved. This CDR3 spans 13 amino acids. V was cut by 5 bases and J by 6 bases, with 12 bases left in between. Germline V gene lookup returns CDR1 KGHSH and CDR2 LQKENI. CDR3 loop: CASSSGIVDTQYF. The DNA for the CDR3 is TGTGCCAGCTCATCTGGTATCGTGGATACGCAGTATTTT.

The chain uses TRBV7-8 and TRBJ2-1; TRBD1 matches at 7 bases. Trimming cost V 5 bases and J 7 bases; bases outside gene matches: 8. This CDR3 spans 14 amino acids. Looked up from germline, CDR1 is SGHVS and CDR2 is FQNEAQ. The CDR3 protein is CASSAGTAGNEQFF. The CDR3 nucleotides are TGTGCCAGCAGCGCCGGGACAGCCGGTAATGAGCAGTTCTTC. The full variable domain, its missing parts supplied by reference TRBV7-8 and TRBJ2-1, is GAGVSQSPRYKVAKRGQDVALRCDPISGHVSLFWYQQALGQGPEFLTYFQNEAQLDKSGLPSDRFFAERPEGSVSTLKIQRTQQEDSAVYLCASSAGTAGNEQFFGPGTRLTVL.

This clone was counted a single time. This chain uses TRBV19 with TRBJ2-1, with D hard to call. The CDR3 runs 15 residues. CDR1 and CDR2 from the germline V gene are LNHDA and SQIVND (reference sequence). V shed 4 bases and J shed 4 bases, with 14 bases lying between them. The CDR3 region is CASSKMDATYNEQFF. In nucleotides, the CDR3 is TGTGCCAGTAGTAAGATGGACGCCACTTACAATGAGCAGTTCTTC.

V is TRBV6-6 and J is TRBJ1-6; tentatively, D is TRBD1 (6 bases). CDR1 is MNHNY and CDR2 is SVGAGI in the germline V gene (reference sequence). The CDR3 spans 15 residues. V was pared by 0 bases and J by 10 bases, with 13 bases between. The CDR3 here is CASSYSDSDGSPLHF. CDR3 DNA: TGTGCCAGCAGTTACTCGGACAGTGACGGATCACCCCTCCACTTT.

This clone has just one count. The rearrangement uses TRBV2 and TRBJ2-3, with 10 nucleotides matching TRBD2. After removal of 7 bases from V and 3 bases from J, the junction contained 7 bases not matched to a gene. Per germline, CDR1 SNHLY and CDR2 FYNNEI. There are 15 residues in the CDR3. The CDR3, as DNA: TGTGCCAGCAATAGAGCGGGGGGGAGGACAGATACGCAGTATTTT. Its protein product is CASNRAGGRTDTQYF.

The rearrangement joins TRBV13 to TRBJ2-5; no definite D call. Per the germline V gene, CDR1 is PRHDT and CDR2 is FYEKMQ (reference sequence). The CDR3 loop spans 15 amino acids. The V end was cut by 5 bases, the J end by 4 bases, with 17 bases between. In DNA form, the CDR3 reads TGTGCCAGCAGCCTCAAGGTTCGGGCGAGAGAGACCCAGTACTTC. It encodes CASSLKVRARETQYF. The full variable domain, rest sourced from reference TRBV13 and TRBJ2-5, is AAGVIQSPRHLIKEKRETATLKCYPIPRHDTVYWYQQGPGQDPQFLISFYEKMQSDKGSIPDRFSAQQFSDYHSELNMSSLELGDSALYFCASSLKVRARETQYFGPGTRLLVL.

V gene TRBV18 combines with J gene TRBJ2-3; 10 positions agree with TRBD1. The ends lost 3 bases at V and 5 bases at J; junction bases unmatched: 8. This CDR3 has 16 amino acids. Germline CDR1 is KGHSH and CDR2 is LQKENI. The DNA for the CDR3 is TGTGCCAGCTCACCCTTTCGACAGGGGGCAGGAGATACGCAGTATTTT. Translating gives CASSPFRQGAGDTQYF.

V gene TRBV2 combines with J gene TRBJ1-1; unclear D gene. Germline loops: CDR1 SNHLY, CDR2 FYNNEI. There are 14 residues in the CDR3. Deletions cut 2 bases from V and 4 bases from J, with 11 bases between. The CDR3, as DNA: TGTGCCAGCAGTGAATGGGAGGGTGGCACTGAAGCTTTCTTT. It yields the protein CASSEWEGGTEAFF. Looking up the rest from reference TRBV2 and TRBJ1-1 gives the full variable domain: EPEVTQTPSHQVTQMGQEVILRCVPISNHLYFYWYRQILGQKVEFLVSFYNNEISEKSEIFDDQFSVERPDGSNFTLKIRSTKLEDSAMYFCASSEWEGGTEAFFGQGTRLTVV.

The chain combines TRBV7-3 with TRBJ2-7; 7 nucleotides agree with TRBD1. V was pared by 3 bases and J by 3 bases, with 11 bases of the junction left unmatched. Germline CDR1 SGHTA, CDR2 FQGTGA. This CDR3 region has 16 residues. The CDR3 spells CASSLEPGGDGYEQYF. Here the CDR3 DNA reads TGTGCCAGCAGCTTGGAACCAGGGGGTGATGGCTACGAGCAGTACTTC.

This clone was detected only once. The J gene is TRBJ1-5, the V gene TRBV5-8; 7 nucleotides line up with TRBD1. The CDR3 contains 17 residues. From germline, CDR1 is SGHTS and CDR2 YDEGEE. The V segment lost 2 bases and the J segment 0 bases; nucleotides outside the gene matches: 8. CDR3 loop: CASSFFGTVDSNQPQHF. CDR3 bases: TGTGCCAGCAGCTTCTTTGGGACAGTGGATAGCAATCAGCCCCAGCATTTT.

This sequence joins TRBV11-2 and TRBJ2-7; D is ambiguous. Germline V CDR1 and CDR2: SGHAT, FQNNGV. CDR3 length: 13 amino acids. The V end lost 1 base, the J end lost 1 base, and 5 bases lay between the germline ends. This chain's CDR3 is CASSLVSSYEQYF. The CDR3 nucleotides are TGTGCCAGCAGCTTAGTCAGTTCCTACGAGCAGTACTTC.

The CDR3 DNA sequence: TGTGCCTGGAGTGTAGGTGCAGGGGGCGCGGGGCAGTACTTC. Amino acids: CAWSVGAGGAGQYF. This chain uses TRBV30 with TRBJ2-7; 8 bases fit TRBD1. Germline CDR1 and CDR2: GTSNPN and SVGIG (reference sequence). The CDR3 runs 14 residues. J lost 9 bases, V lost 0 bases, and 10 bases had no gene match.

This sequence joins TRBV9 and TRBJ2-1, with a possible D match to TRBD1 (6 bases). This CDR3 spans 16 amino acids. Germline assignment: CDR1 SGDLS and CDR2 YYNGEE. The V end was cut by 2 bases, the J end by 1 base, with 13 bases between. Here the CDR3 reads CASSVRDTQSYNEQFF. The CDR3 DNA is TGTGCCAGCAGCGTCCGGGACACCCAATCCTACAATGAGCAGTTCTTC.

The J gene is TRBJ1-2, the V gene TRBV5-5; no clear D gene. CDR1 is SGHKS and CDR2 is YYEKEE in the germline V gene (reference sequence). V was clipped by 0 bases and J by 6 bases, with 9 bases between them. The CDR3 runs to 13 residues. The CDR3: CASSLEEGNGYTF. In nucleotides, the CDR3 is TGTGCCAGCAGCTTGGAAGAGGGTAATGGCTACACCTTC.

The genes are TRBV2 and TRBJ1-1; weak D call: TRBD1 (5 bases). The CDR3 spans 16 residues. Germline V lookup: CDR1 SNHLY, CDR2 FYNNEI. V shed 7 bases and J shed 3 bases, with 21 bases lying between them. CDR3 in DNA: TGTGCCAGCATTGAGGGCCCTTCCGAACAGGACACTGAAGCTTTCTTT. Residues: CASIEGPSEQDTEAFF.